This T cell receptor (gamma chain) was captured by sequencing in a study of gamma-delta chains in newborns, infants, children. About this clone itself: This specimen includes other DNA sequences encoding the same CDR3.

This CDR3 comprises 16 residues. J was trimmed by 7 bases and V by 1 base; bases with no gene match: 4. Looked up from germline, CDR1 is GITISATS and CDR2 is ISYDGTV (reference sequence). TCRdb ran CATT on the reads. The data show about 600 gamma-chain clones, 65% to 75% seen once. This TCR derives from a child who was a newborn, infant or young child, either healthy, febrile or measles-vaccinated (not recorded which). The chain recombines TRGV9 with TRGJP. Here the J gene came from matching the DNA to germline, since TCRdb omits it. Sequencing was performed on blood. CDR3 coding DNA: TGTGCCTTGTGGGAGGTAGGGGAGTTGGGCAAAAAAATCAAGGTATTT. This sequence encodes CALWEVGELGKKIKVF.